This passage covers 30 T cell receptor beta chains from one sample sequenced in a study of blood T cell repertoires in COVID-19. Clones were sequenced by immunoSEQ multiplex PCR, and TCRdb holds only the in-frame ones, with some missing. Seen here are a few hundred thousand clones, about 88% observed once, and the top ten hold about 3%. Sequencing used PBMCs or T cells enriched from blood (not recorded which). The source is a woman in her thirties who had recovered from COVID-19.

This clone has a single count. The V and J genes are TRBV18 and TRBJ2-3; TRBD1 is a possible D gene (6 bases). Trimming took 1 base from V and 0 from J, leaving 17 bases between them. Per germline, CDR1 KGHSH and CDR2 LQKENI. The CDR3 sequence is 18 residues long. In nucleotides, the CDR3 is TGTGCCAGCTCACCACGCGTCGGGACAACAACTAGCACAGATACGCAGTATTTT. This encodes CASSPRVGTTTSTDTQYF.

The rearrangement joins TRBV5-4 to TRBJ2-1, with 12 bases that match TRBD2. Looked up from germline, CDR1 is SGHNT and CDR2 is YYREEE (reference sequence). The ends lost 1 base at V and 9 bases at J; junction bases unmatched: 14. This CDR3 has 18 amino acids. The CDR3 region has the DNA TGTGCCAGCAGCTTGTTAGTCAGAACCGGGACTAGCGGGTTTGAGCAGTTCTTC. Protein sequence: CASSLLVRTGTSGFEQFF.

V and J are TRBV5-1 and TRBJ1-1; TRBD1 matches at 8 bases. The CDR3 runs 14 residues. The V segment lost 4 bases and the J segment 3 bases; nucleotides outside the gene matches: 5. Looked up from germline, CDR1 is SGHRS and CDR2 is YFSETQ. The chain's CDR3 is CASSPRGHDTEAFF. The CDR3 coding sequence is TGCGCCAGCAGCCCCAGGGGGCACGACACTGAAGCTTTCTTT.

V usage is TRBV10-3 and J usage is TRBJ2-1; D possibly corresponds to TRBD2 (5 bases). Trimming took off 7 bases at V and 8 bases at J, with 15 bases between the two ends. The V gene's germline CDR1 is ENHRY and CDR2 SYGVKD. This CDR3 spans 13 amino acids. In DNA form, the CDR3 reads TGTGCCATCACACCAGACCCCGGGGATGAGCAGTTCTTC. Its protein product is CAITPDPGDEQFF.

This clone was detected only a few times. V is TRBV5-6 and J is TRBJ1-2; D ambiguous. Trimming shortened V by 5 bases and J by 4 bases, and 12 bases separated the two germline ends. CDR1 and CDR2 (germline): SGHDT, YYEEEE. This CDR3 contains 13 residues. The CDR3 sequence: CASSGQALYGYTF. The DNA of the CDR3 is TGTGCCAGCAGTGGGCAGGCCCTCTATGGCTACACCTTC.

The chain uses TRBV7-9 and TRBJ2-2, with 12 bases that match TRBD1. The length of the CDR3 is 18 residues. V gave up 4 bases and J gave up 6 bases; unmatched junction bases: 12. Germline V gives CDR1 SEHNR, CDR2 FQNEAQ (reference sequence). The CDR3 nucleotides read TGTGCCAGCAGCTCCCAACCCCTCGGGACAGGGGGCTCCGGGGAGCTGTTTTTT. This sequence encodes CASSSQPLGTGGSGELFF.

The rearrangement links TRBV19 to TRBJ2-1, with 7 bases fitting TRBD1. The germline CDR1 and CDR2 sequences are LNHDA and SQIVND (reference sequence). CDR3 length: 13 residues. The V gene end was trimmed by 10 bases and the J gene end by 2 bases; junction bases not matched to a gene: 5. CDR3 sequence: CATTGVAYNEQFF. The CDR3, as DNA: TGTGCCACTACAGGGGTGGCCTACAATGAGCAGTTCTTC.

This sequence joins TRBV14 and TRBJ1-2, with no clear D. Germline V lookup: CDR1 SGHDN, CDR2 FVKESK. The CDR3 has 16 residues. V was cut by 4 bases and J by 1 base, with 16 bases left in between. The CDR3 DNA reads TGTGCCAGCAGCCCGATGACAAGAGGGTTTAACTATGGCTACACCTTC. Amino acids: CASSPMTRGFNYGYTF.

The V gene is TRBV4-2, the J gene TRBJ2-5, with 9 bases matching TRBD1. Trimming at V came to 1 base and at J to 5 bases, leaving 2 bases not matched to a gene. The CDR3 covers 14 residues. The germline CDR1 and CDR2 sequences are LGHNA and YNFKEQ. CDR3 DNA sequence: TGTGCCAGCAGCCAAGGACAGGGGGGTGAGACCCAGTACTTC. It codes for CASSQGQGGETQYF.

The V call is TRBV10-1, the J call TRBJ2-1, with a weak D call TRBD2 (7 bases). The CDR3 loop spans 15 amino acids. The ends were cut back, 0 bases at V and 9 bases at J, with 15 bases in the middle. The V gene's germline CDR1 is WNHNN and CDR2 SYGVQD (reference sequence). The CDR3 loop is CASSESPGGPAEQFF. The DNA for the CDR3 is TGCGCCAGCAGTGAGTCCCCCGGGGGGCCCGCTGAGCAGTTCTTC.

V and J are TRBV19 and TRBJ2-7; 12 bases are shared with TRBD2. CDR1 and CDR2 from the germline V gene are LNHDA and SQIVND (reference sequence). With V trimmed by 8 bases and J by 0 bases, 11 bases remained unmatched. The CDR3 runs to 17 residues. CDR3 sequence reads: CASSTRTSGTNSYEQYF. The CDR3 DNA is TGTGCCAGTTCAACCCGGACTAGCGGGACCAACTCCTACGAGCAGTACTTC.

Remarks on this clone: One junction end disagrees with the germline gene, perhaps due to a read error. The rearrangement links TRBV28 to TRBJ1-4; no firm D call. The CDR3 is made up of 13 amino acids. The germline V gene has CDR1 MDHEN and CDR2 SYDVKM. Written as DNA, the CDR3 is TGTGCCAGCAGTTGGAGTGAGGGTCCTCCCGTACTTTTT. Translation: CASSWSEGPPVLF.

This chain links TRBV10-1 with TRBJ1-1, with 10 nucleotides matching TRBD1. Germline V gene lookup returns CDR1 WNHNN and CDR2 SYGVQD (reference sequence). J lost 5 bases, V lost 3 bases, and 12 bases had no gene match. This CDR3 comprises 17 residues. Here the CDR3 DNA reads TGCGCCAGCAGTGATTCCCCGACAGGGGGCTTTGAAACTGAAGCTTTCTTT. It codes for CASSDSPTGGFETEAFF.

The CDR3 here is CASSLGSGGTETQYF. CDR3 bases: TGTGCCAGCAGTTTAGGGAGTGGAGGGACAGAGACCCAGTACTTC. The V gene is TRBV27, the J gene TRBJ2-5; perhaps TRBD2 as D (6 bases). CDR3 length: 15 residues. Germline V gives CDR1 MNHEY, CDR2 SMNVEV (reference sequence). Trimming stripped 2 bases from V and 4 bases from J, with 14 bases between.

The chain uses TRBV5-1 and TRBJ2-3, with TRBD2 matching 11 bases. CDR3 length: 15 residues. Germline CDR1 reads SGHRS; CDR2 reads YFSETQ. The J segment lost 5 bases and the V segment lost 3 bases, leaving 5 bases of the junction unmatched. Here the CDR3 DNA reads TGCGCCAGCAGCTCGACTAGCGGGAATCGAGATACGCAGTATTTT. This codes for CASSSTSGNRDTQYF.

CDR3 bases: TGTGCCACCAGCTCATTCCCAAACTCAGGGCCGCCCAACTATGGCTACACCTTC. Encoded protein: CATSSFPNSGPPNYGYTF. J is TRBJ1-2 and V is TRBV24-1, with D perhaps matching TRBD1 (5 bases). Looked up from germline, CDR1 is KGHDR and CDR2 is SFDVKD. Trimming left V 7 bases short and J 2 bases short, with 25 bases between. The CDR3 spans 18 residues.

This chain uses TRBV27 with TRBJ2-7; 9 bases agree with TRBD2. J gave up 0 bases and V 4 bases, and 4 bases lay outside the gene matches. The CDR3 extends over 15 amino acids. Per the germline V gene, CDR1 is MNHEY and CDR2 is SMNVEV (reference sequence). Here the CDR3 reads CASSYSGSISYEQYF. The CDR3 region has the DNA TGTGCCAGCAGTTATAGCGGGAGTATCTCCTACGAGCAGTACTTC.

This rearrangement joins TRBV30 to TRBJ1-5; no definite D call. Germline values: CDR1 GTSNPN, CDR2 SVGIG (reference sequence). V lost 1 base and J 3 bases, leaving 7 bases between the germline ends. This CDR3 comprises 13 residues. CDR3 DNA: TGTGCCTGGAGTGCAGCGGACAATCAGCCCCAGCATTTT. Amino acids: CAWSAADNQPQHF.

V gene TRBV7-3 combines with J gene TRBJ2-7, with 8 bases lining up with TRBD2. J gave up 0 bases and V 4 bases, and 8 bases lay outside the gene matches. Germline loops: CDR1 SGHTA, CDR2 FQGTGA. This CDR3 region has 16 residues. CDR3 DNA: TGTGCCAGCAGCTGGTTCGGGGGGGATAACTCCTACGAGCAGTACTTC. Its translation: CASSWFGGDNSYEQYF.

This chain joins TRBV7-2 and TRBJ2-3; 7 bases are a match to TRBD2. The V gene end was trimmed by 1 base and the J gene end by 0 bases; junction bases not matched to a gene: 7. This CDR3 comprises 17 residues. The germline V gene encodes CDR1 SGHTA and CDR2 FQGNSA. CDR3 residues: CASSLVRTRGSTDTQYF. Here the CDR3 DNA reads TGTGCCAGCAGCTTAGTCCGGACTAGAGGTAGCACAGATACGCAGTATTTT.

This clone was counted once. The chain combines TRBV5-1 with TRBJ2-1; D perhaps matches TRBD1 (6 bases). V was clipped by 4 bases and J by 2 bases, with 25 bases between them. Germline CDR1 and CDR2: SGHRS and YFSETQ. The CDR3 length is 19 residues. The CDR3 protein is CASSLTGTKLSTPYNEQFF. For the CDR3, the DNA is TGCGCCAGCAGCCTGACCGGGACAAAACTTTCAACTCCCTACAATGAGCAGTTCTTC.

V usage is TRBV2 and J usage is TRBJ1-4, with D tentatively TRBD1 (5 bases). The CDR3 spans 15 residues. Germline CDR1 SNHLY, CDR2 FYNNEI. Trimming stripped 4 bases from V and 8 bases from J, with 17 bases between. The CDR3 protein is CASSGPGQGREKLFF. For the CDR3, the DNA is TGTGCCAGCAGTGGACCCGGACAAGGGCGGGAAAAACTGTTTTTT.

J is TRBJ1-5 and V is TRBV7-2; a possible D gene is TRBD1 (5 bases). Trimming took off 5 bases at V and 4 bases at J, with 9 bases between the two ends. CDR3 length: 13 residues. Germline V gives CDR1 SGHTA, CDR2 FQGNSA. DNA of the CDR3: TGTGCCAGCAGCCCTGACAGAAATCAGCCCCAGCATTTT. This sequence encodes CASSPDRNQPQHF.

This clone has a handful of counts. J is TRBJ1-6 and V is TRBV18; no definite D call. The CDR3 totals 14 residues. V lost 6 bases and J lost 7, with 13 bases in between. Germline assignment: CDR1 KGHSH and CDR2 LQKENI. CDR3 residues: CASSATPVNSPLHF. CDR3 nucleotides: TGTGCCAGCTCGGCGACACCAGTGAATTCACCCCTCCACTTT.

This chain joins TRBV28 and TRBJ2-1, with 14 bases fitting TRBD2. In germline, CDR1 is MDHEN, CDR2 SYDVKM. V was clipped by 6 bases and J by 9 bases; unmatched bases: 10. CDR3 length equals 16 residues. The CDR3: CASRGPGTSGSSEQFF. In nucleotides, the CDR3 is TGTGCCAGCAGGGGTCCCGGGACTAGCGGGAGTTCTGAGCAGTTCTTC.

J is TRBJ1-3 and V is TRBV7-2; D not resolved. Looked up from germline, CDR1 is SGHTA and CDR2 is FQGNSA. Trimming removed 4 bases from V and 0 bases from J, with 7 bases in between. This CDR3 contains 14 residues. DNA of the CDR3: TGTGCCAGCAGCTCAAGGAGCTCTGGAAACACCATATATTTT. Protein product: CASSSRSSGNTIYF.

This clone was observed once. The DNA of the CDR3 is TGTGCCAGCAGTCGGAAAGGGGACGGGGGCTATGGCTACACCTTC. This sequence encodes CASSRKGDGGYGYTF. The J gene is TRBJ1-2, the V gene TRBV27, with D possibly being TRBD1 (5 bases). Trimming left V 5 bases short and J 4 bases short, with 17 bases between. Germline V CDR1 and CDR2: MNHEY, SMNVEV (reference sequence). This CDR3 comprises 15 residues.

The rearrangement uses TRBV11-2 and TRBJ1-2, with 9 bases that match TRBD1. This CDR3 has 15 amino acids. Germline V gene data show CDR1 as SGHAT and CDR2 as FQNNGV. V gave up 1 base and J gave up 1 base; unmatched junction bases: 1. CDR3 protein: CASSLGQGVNYGYTF. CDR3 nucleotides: TGTGCCAGCAGCTTAGGACAGGGGGTTAACTATGGCTACACCTTC.

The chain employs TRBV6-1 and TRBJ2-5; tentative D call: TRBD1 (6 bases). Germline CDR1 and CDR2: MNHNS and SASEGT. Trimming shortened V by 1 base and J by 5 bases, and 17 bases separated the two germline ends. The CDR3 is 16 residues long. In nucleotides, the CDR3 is TGTGCCAGCAGTGAAGTGCGCAGGGGTGATCTGGAGACCCAGTACTTC. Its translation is CASSEVRRGDLETQYF.

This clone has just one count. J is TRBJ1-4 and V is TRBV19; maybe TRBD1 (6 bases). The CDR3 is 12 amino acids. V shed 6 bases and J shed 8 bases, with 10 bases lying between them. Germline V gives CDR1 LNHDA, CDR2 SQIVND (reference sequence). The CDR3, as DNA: TGTGCCAGTAGGCCCACAGGGGAAAAACTGTTTTTT. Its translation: CASRPTGEKLFF. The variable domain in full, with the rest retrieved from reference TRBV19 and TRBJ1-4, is DGGITQSPKYLFRKEGQNVTLSCEQNLNHDAMYWYRQDPGQGLRLIYYSQIVNDFQKGDIAEGYSVSREKKESFPLTVTSAQKNPTAFYLCASRPTGEKLFFGSGTQLSVL.